Described below is a single T cell receptor (beta chain) sequence and its context. Its cognate antigen is unknown. These data come from a study of T-cell memory formation after mild COVID-19. TCRalpha and TCRbeta libraries used 5'RACE with constant-segment primers and UMIs. TCRdb used MiXCR to reprocess the 5' RACE reads, holding one entry per CDR3 protein. This table holds roughly 410,000 distinct CDR3 sequences, 24% found once. Whole-study findings and limits: The study found balanced CD4/CD8 in clones contracting day 15 to 85 and a CD4+ lean in later expanders.

The CDR3 has 12 residues. CDR1 and CDR2 from the germline V gene are MGHRA and YSYEKL. V was trimmed by 1 base and J by 11 bases, leaving 11 bases between them. The receptor comes from an adult woman who had mild COVID-19 (a few samples of this study predate the infection). Cell type and time point are not known. V gene TRBV4-1 combines with J gene TRBJ1-1; D ambiguous. The sequencing input was PBMCs or a T cell subset sorted from them (not recorded which). The CDR3 nucleotides read TGCGCCAGCAGCCAAGTAATAGGTGGGGCTTTCTTT. Translating it yields CASSQVIGGAFF.